A selection of T cell receptor beta chains follows, all from one sample in a study of OX40 agonist ivuxolimab in advanced cancers. Clones were sequenced by immunoSEQ multiplex PCR, and TCRdb holds only the in-frame ones, with some missing. The sample includes 75,000 to 80,000 clones, over 75% of them seen just once. This specimen was CD4+ or CD8+ T cells sorted from blood, taken in a trial of the OX40 agonist ivuxolimab. The receptors were gathered from an adult with an advanced solid tumor such as melanoma, head and neck, liver or kidney cancer. The conserved cysteine and the conserved F or W are not part of the CDR3 here. Each record gives: V gene, clone size, J gene, CDR3 protein. Clone size is stated in some rows and not others, as once, few, many or a class when expanded.

>TRBV6-6|few|TRBJ2-3
ASSAQALGGRDTQY
>TRBV7-2|-|TRBJ2-5
ASRRPSQETQY
>TRBV4-3|-|TRBJ1-6
ASSRASGGNNSPLH
>TRBV4-2|once|TRBJ2-7
ASSQGLAGNEQY
>TRBV6-5|-|TRBJ1-2
ASSYSSWSAYGYT
>TRBV2|few|TRBJ1-2
ASSAQGGLYGYT
>TRBV5-4|-|TRBJ2-7
ASSLEGSGGGEQY
>TRBV30|-|TRBJ2-1
AWSVIQNEQF
>TRBV2|-|TRBJ1-2
ASRPKGASTYGYT
>TRBV6-5|-|TRBJ1-2
ASSAWTGNGYT
>TRBV11-3|-|TRBJ2-2
ASSFFSGLAGAPNTGELF
>TRBV6-4|-|TRBJ2-3
ASSKDRVADTQY
>TRBV7-9|-|TRBJ2-7
ASNHRGGYEQY
>TRBV7-9|once|TRBJ2-3
ASSLASGTLTDTQY
>TRBV7-6|-|TRBJ2-3
ASSSTDTQY
>TRBV6-5|-|TRBJ2-7
ASSRTREQY
>TRBV15|-|TRBJ2-7
ATSRDGGNGEQY
>TRBV6-4|-|TRBJ2-2
ASRLQGNTGELF
>TRBV14|-|TRBJ2-1
ASSQGTAYNEQF
>TRBV7-9|-|TRBJ2-1
ASSTGTSGTYNEQF
>TRBV7-2|-|-
ASSLNWPYEQY
>TRBV11-2|-|TRBJ1-4
ASSLDPRTQGEKLF
>TRBV7-2|-|TRBJ2-3
ASSLLRSGGDTQY
>TRBV5-1|-|TRBJ2-1
ASSFFSSSSYNEQF
>TRBV10-3|-|TRBJ1-3
AISESTSGNTIY
>TRBV7-9|medium-sized|TRBJ1-1
ASSPTLGTEAF
>TRBV7-9|once|TRBJ2-2
ASSSQVGVPVNTGELF
>TRBV25-1|once|TRBJ1-2
ASSDPGTGEVYGYT
>TRBV4-2|medium-sized|TRBJ2-1
ASSQDLTFSSYNEQF
>TRBV5-1|-|TRBJ2-7
ASSLEVPYGQY
>TRBV6-5|-|TRBJ2-5
ASKIQGAETQY
>TRBV6-1|few|TRBJ2-7
ASTLTGDEQY
>TRBV9|-|TRBJ2-3
ASSFLAGPLDTQY
>TRBV9|-|TRBJ2-5
ASSVEGRQGKETQY
>TRBV4-1|-|TRBJ1-4
ASSPSLSTGGKEKLF
>TRBV5-6|few|TRBJ1-2
ASLFGVRGTGSYT
>TRBV7-9|-|TRBJ2-1
ASSLVLAGVYEQF
>TRBV7-9|-|TRBJ1-3
ASTPTGSPGNTIY
>TRBV4-3|-|TRBJ2-2
ASSQETSGSGELF
>TRBV13|-|TRBJ2-4
ASSNGLAAAKNIQY
>TRBV6-4|-|TRBJ1-6
ASIKGTPSNSPLH
>TRBV19|-|TRBJ1-6
ASSSRTGFNSPLH
>TRBV7-3|-|TRBJ1-6
ASSFGTGDSPLH